What follows is one T cell receptor beta chain and its context. Its target is not known. Generated by immunoSEQ multiplex PCR, the TCRdb table keeps only in-frame clones and is missing some. The sample carries around 23,000 clones, around 80% recorded once. This sample was included in a study of STAT5B mutations in CD4+ large granular lymphocyte leukemia. Study outcomes and limitations: CD4-sorted patient repertoires seemed more clonal than healthy CD4+ repertoires. Without HLA matching, higher CD4+ than CD8+ T-LGLL clonality could reflect small sample size. 8/27 top patient clones versus 2/35 control clones were TRBV06-family.

V lost 1 base and J 1 base, leaving 11 bases between the germline ends. This CDR3 is built from 15 residues. Germline V gene sequence: CDR1 SGHTA, CDR2 FQGNSA. The clonotype comes from a human donor in good health. The V call is TRBV7-2, the J call TRBJ2-7; D gene unclear. The sample was CD4+ T cells from blood buffy coats. CDR3 nucleotides: TGTGCCAGCAGCTTAGAGGTAGCCTTTTCCTACGAGCAGTACTTC. Translation: CASSLEVAFSYEQYF.